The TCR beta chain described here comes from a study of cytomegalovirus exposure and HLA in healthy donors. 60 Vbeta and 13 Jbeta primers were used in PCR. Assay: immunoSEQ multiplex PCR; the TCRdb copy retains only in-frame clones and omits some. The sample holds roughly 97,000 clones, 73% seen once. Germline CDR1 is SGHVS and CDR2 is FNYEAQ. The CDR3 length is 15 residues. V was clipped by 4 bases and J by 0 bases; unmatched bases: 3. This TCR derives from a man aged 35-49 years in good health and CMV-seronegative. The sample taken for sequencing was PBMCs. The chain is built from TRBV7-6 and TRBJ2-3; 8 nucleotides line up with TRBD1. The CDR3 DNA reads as TGTGCCAGCAGCTCCAGGGGGCCCAGCACAGATACGCAGTATTTT. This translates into CASSSRGPSTDTQYF.